A selection of T cell receptor beta chains follows, all from one sample in a study of cytomegalovirus exposure and HLA in healthy donors. This table comes from immunoSEQ multiplex PCR, and its TCRdb copy is limited to in-frame clones, with some not included. The sample consists of 150,000 to 200,000 clones, roughly 80% of them appearing once. The sequenced material came from PBMCs. These TCRs come from a man between 18 and 29 years old in good health and CMV-seropositive. Each CDR3 is given without its conserved first and last residue. Fields, in order: V gene, CDR3 protein.

TRBV29-1 | SVGYMGGANVLP
TRBV5-1 | ASSLRFRRDTDTQY
TRBV5-5 | ASIGPVGAETQY
TRBV6-5 | ASSTDRGPQETQY
TRBV5-6 | ASSFSVYTEAF
TRBV11-2 | ASSLGVLAGSEQY
TRBV30 | AWSFTGLADIANTGELF
TRBV9 | ASSPGLVSDEQF
TRBV27 | ASSFRRGRVY
TRBV4-1 | ASSQDASGRIDEQY
TRBV19 | ASSMGQSNQPQH
TRBV5-1 | ASSLWTGGTGELF
TRBV29-1 | SVPVIANTGELF
TRBV5-1 | ASSAGLTSYEQY
TRBV7-8 | ASSPRQGAGNEQY
TRBV5-6 | ASSRSGGSGRAF
TRBV6-1 | ASRRSSGRTDEQY
TRBV7-9 | ASRAGQSNQPQH
TRBV5-6 | ASSLASRAHSGANVLT
TRBV14 | ASSHGRSSTALNTEAF
TRBV13 | ASSQSPGLADSKGELF
TRBV7-9 | ASSLSLLVYNEQF
TRBV11-2 | ASSLGDRGSEAF
TRBV5-1 | ASRGQGQFGELF
TRBV28 | ASSLPGNEQF
TRBV28 | ASSSISRGTDQPQH
TRBV28 | ASSLTGRAEAF
TRBV29-1 | SVVIAGDSGNEQF
TRBV10-3 | AIRGAGLSYEQY
TRBV10-3 | AISLYSAGASYNEQF
TRBV5-1 | ASRMVGPAYGYT
TRBV7-2 | ASSFALAGGIGEQF
TRBV30 | AWSKRASGNTIY
TRBV11-3 | ASSLGGDNEQF
TRBV18 | ASSQPSMTGVSYEQY
TRBV27 | ASSFGHPVAEQY
TRBV19 | AVAGGHMNTEAF
TRBV30 | AWSLYGTGLRETQY
TRBV28 | ASRTTSGGLQY
TRBV9 | ASSPNPRTTGYSGANVLT
TRBV10-3 | AISERVLSYNEQF
TRBV27 | ASSWRRIREKLF
TRBV29-1 | SVEDAGTGEEQY
TRBV10-2 | ASSAVGSSYEQY
TRBV7-2 | ASSPSRFYEQY
TRBV9 | ASSAGTGNYGYT
TRBV27 | ASSGGGYEQY
TRBV7-2 | ASRQTGNSNQPQH
TRBV28 | ASSSTTGTGVKYEQY
TRBV28 | ASSSRTSQKLF
TRBV4-1 | ASSQDITSGRGYEQF
TRBV28 | ASSLLDGGVKPQH
TRBV5-1 | ASRGGSYEQY